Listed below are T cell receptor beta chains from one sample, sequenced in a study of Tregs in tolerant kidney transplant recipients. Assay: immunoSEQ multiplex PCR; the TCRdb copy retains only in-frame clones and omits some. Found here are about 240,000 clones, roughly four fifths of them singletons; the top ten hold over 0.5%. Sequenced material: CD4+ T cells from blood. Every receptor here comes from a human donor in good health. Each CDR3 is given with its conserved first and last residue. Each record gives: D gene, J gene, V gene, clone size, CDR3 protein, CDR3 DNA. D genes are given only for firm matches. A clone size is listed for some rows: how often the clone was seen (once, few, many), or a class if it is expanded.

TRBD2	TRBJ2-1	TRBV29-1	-	CSAETSGGGVNEQFF	TGCAGCGCCGAAACTAGCGGGGGGGGAGTAAATGAGCAGTTCTTC
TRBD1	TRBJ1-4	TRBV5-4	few	CASTSDRVGEKLFF	TGTGCCAGCACTTCCGACAGGGTGGGTGAAAAACTGTTTTTT
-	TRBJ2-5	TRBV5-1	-	CASSSGLTGETQYF	TGCGCCAGCAGCTCGGGACTAACAGGGGAGACCCAGTACTTC
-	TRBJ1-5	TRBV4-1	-	CASSQDPGDQPQHF	TGCGCCAGCAGCCAAGACCCAGGGGATCAGCCCCAGCATTTT
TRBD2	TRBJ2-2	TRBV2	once	CASSSTSGGNYGELFF	TGTGCCAGCAGCTCAACTAGCGGGGGAAATTACGGGGAGCTGTTTTTT
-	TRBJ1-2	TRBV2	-	CASSESIFSYGYTF	TGTGCCAGCAGTGAATCCATTTTTAGCTATGGCTACACCTTC
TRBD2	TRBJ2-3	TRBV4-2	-	CASSHRKNSGNPDTQYF	TGTGCCAGCAGCCACAGGAAGAATAGCGGGAATCCAGATACGCAGTATTTT
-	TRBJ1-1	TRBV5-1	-	CASSLVGVNTEAFF	TGCGCCAGCAGCTTGGTAGGGGTAAACACTGAAGCTTTCTTT
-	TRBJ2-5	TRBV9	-	CASSVASRGETQYF	TGTGCCAGCAGCGTAGCGTCTAGGGGAGAGACCCAGTACTTC
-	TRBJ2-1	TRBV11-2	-	CAGSARTQFF	TGTGCCGGCAGCGCCCGGACGCAGTTCTTC
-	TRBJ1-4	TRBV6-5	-	CAVGPPVGEKLFF	TGTGCCGTGGGTCCCCCAGTTGGAGAAAAACTGTTTTTT
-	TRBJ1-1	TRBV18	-	CASSPPTRTEAFF	TGTGCCAGCTCACCACCAACTCGAACTGAAGCTTTCTTT
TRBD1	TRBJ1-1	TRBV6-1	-	CASSSPTGVGTEAFF	TGTGCCAGCAGTTCACCCACAGGGGTTGGCACTGAAGCTTTCTTT
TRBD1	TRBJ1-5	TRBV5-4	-	CASSMGQEGNQPQHF	TGTGCCAGCAGCATGGGACAGGAAGGCAATCAGCCCCAGCATTTT
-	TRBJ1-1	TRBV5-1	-	CASSLGGHRMNTEAFF	TGCGCCAGCAGCTTGGGGGGGCACAGAATGAACACTGAAGCTTTCTTT
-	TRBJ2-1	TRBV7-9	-	CASSSRDSPAGEQFF	TGTGCCAGCAGCTCACGGGACTCCCCCGCGGGTGAGCAGTTCTTC
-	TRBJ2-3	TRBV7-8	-	CASSPRRGGSTDTQYF	TGTGCCAGCAGCCCACGCAGAGGCGGAAGCACAGATACGCAGTATTTT
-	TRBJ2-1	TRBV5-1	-	CASFLAVSSYNEQFF	TGCGCCAGCTTTTTAGCGGTTAGCTCCTACAATGAGCAGTTCTTC
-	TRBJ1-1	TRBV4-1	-	CASSPITRGLQAFF	TGCGCCAGCAGCCCCATTACGAGGGGCTTACAAGCTTTCTTT
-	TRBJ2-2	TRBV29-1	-	CSVLLGLNTGELFF	TGCAGCGTTCTCTTAGGGCTAAACACCGGGGAGCTGTTTTTT
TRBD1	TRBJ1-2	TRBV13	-	CASSSTRQGATSFNYGYTF	TGTGCCAGCAGCTCGACCAGACAGGGGGCGACCTCCTTTAACTATGGCTACACCTTC
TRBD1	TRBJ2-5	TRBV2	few	CASSESRGLETQYF	TGTGCCAGCAGTGAATCCAGGGGGCTAGAGACCCAGTACTTC
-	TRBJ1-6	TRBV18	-	CASSPRSSYNSPLHF	TGTGCCAGCTCACCTCGGAGCTCCTATAATTCACCCCTCCACTTT
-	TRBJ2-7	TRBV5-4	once	CAGSLDGPYEQYF	TGTGCCGGCAGCTTGGACGGTCCCTACGAGCAGTACTTC
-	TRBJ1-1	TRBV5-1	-	CASSSQGNTEAFF	TGCGCCAGCAGCTCGCAGGGGAACACTGAAGCTTTCTTT
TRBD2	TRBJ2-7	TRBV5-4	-	CASSLRRAGTSHEQYF	TGTGCCAGCAGCTTGCGCCGAGCGGGGACTTCGCACGAGCAGTACTTC
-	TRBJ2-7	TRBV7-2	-	CASSSGPLYEQYF	TGTGCCAGCAGCTCCGGGCCTCTTTACGAGCAGTACTTC
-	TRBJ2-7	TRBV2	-	CASKLTQGTDEQYF	TGTGCCAGCAAGCTTACACAGGGAACTGACGAGCAGTACTTC
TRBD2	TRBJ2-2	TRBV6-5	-	CASSYGSGRASGELFF	TGTGCCAGCAGTTACGGCAGCGGGAGGGCCTCCGGGGAGCTGTTTTTT
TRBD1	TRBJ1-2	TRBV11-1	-	CASSLAGTGVYGYTF	TGTGCCAGCAGCTTAGCGGGGACAGGGGTATATGGCTACACCTTC
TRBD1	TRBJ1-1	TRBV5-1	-	CASNSAGGNTEAFF	TGCGCCAGCAATAGTGCAGGGGGGAACACTGAAGCTTTCTTT
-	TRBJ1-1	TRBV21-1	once	CASSNLNRDGYDELNTEAFF	TGTGCCAGCAGCAACCTGAACCGGGACGGATATGATGAATTGAACACTGAAGCTTTCTTT
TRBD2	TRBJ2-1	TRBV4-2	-	CASSQDALAGVLYNEQFF	TGTGCCAGCAGCCAAGATGCCCTAGCGGGAGTTCTCTACAATGAGCAGTTCTTC
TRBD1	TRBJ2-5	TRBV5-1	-	CASSSIPGQGISRQETQYF	TGCGCCAGCAGCTCAATACCGGGACAGGGGATCTCCAGGCAAGAGACCCAGTACTTC
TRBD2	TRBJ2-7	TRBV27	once	CASSSAGTTYEQYF	TGTGCCAGCAGTTCCGCCGGGACTACTTACGAGCAGTACTTC
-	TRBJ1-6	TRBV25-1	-	CASSGEGNSPLHF	TGTGCCAGCAGTGGGGAGGGTAATTCACCCCTCCACTTT
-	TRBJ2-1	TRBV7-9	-	CASSNTGVEQFF	TGTGCCAGCAGCAATACCGGGGTAGAGCAGTTCTTC
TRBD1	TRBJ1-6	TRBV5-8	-	CASSLYRGSPLHF	TGTGCCAGCAGCTTGTACAGGGGTTCACCCCTCCACTTT
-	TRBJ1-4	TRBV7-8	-	CASSLRDPTGVGAKLFF	TGTGCCAGCAGCTTGCGGGACCCTACTGGCGTCGGTGCAAAACTGTTTTTT
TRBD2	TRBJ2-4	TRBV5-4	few	CASSPRLAGKNIQYF	TGTGCCAGCAGCCCGCGTCTAGCGGGGAAAAACATTCAGTACTTC
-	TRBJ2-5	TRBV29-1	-	CSVEGDWGETQYF	TGCAGCGTTGAAGGGGATTGGGGGGAGACCCAGTACTTC
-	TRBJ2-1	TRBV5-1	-	CASSLEARIDNEQFF	TGCGCCAGCAGCTTGGAAGCTAGGATCGACAATGAGCAGTTCTTC
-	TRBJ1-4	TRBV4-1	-	CASSPQEGPMGKLFF	TGCGCCAGCAGCCCTCAGGAGGGTCCAATGGGAAAACTGTTTTTT
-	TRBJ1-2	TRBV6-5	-	CASSHKVGYYGYTF	TGTGCCAGCAGCCATAAGGTCGGGTACTATGGCTACACCTTC
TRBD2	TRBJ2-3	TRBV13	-	CASSLGTSGRDTQYF	TGTGCCAGCAGCTTAGGGACTAGCGGGAGGGATACGCAGTATTTT
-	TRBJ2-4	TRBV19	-	CASSSPGTLKNIQYF	TGTGCCAGTAGTTCTCCGGGGACGTTAAAAAACATTCAGTACTTC
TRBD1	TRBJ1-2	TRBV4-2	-	CASSQEGQGTNYGYTF	TGTGCCAGCAGCCAGGAGGGACAGGGAACTAACTATGGCTACACCTTC
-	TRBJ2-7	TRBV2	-	CASRNGGSDYEQYF	TGTGCCAGCAGGAACGGGGGTTCCGACTACGAGCAGTACTTC
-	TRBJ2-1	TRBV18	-	CASSLAAGGHSYNEQFF	TGTGCCAGCTCACTAGCCGCCGGGGGCCACTCCTACAATGAGCAGTTCTTC
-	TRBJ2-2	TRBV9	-	CASSSRPGGTGELFF	TGTGCCAGCAGCTCCCGACCCGGGGGTACCGGGGAGCTGTTTTTT
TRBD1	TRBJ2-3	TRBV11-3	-	CASSSPSGQGGADTQYF	TGTGCCAGCAGCTCACCGTCGGGACAGGGGGGCGCAGATACGCAGTATTTT
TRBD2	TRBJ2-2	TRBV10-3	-	CAISEPGLGAGELFF	TGTGCCATCAGTGAGCCGGGACTAGGGGCCGGGGAGCTGTTCTTT
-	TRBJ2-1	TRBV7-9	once	CASTPKRFEQFF	TGTGCCAGCACCCCGAAACGGTTTGAGCAGTTCTTC
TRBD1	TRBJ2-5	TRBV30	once	CAWRPRGQGETQYF	TGTGCCTGGAGACCCAGGGGGCAGGGGGAGACCCAGTACTTC
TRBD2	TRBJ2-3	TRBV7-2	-	CASSLAASGGNTQYF	TGTGCCAGCAGCTTAGCGGCTAGCGGGGGAAATACGCAGTATTTT
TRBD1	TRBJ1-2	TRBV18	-	CASSPTRDSDGYTF	TGTGCCAGCTCACCAACCCGGGACAGCGATGGCTACACCTTC
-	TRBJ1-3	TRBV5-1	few	CASSSGDFGNTIYF	TGCGCCAGCAGCTCGGGGGATTTTGGAAACACCATATATTTT
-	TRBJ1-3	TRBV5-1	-	CASSPYLGGSGNTIYF	TGCGCCAGCAGCCCCTATTTAGGCGGCTCTGGAAACACCATATATTTT
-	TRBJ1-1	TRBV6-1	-	CASSDRGTEAFF	TGTGCCAGCAGTGACAGGGGCACTGAAGCTTTCTTT